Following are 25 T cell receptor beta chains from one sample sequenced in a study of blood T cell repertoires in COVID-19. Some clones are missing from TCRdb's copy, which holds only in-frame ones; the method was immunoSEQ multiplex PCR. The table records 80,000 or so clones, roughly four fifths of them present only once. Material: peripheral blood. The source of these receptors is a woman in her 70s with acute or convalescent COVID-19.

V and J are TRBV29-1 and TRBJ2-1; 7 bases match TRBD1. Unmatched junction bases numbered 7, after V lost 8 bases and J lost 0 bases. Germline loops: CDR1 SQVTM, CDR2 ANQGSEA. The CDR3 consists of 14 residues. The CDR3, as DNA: TGCAGCTTCTACAGGGGACCCTCCTACAATGAGCAGTTCTTC. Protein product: CSFYRGPSYNEQFF.

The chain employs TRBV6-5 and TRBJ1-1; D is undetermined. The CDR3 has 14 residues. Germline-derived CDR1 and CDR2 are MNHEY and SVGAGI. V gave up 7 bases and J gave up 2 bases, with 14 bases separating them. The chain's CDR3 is CASTSGRGNTEAFF. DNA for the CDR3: TGTGCCAGCACCTCCGGACGGGGAAACACTGAAGCTTTCTTT.

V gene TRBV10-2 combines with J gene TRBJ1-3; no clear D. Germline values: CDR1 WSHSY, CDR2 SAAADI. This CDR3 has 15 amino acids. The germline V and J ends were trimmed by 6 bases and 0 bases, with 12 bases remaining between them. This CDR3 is CASRPDGNSGNTIYF. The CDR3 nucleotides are TGCGCCAGCAGACCAGACGGGAACTCTGGAAACACCATATATTTT.

CDR3: CASSPVGLIAVSTDTQYF. The CDR3 region has the DNA TGTGCCAGCAGTCCGGTCGGACTGATTGCTGTTAGCACAGATACGCAGTATTTT. The chain has TRBV6-6 and TRBJ2-3; tentatively, D is TRBD2 (5 bases). CDR1 MNHNY and CDR2 SVGAGI come from the germline V gene (reference sequence). This CDR3 has 18 amino acids. V lost 5 bases and J lost 0, with 21 bases in between.

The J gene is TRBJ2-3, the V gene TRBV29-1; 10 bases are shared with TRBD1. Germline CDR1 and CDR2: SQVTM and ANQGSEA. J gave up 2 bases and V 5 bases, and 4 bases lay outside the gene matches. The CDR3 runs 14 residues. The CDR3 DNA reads TGCAGCGTTCGGGGGACAGGGGACACAGATACGCAGTATTTT. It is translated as CSVRGTGDTDTQYF.

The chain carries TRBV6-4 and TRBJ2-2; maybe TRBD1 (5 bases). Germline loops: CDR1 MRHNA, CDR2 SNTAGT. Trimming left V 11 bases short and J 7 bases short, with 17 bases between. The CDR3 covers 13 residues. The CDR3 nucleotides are TGTGCCTCCACCAGGGTGGTTGGCGGGGAGCTGTTTTTT. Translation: CASTRVVGGELFF.

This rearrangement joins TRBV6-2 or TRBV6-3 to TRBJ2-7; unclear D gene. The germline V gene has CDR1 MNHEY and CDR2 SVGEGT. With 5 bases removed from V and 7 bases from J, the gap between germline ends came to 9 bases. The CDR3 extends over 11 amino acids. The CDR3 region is CASSESREQYF. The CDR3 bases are TGTGCCAGCAGTGAGTCTCGGGAGCAGTACTTC.

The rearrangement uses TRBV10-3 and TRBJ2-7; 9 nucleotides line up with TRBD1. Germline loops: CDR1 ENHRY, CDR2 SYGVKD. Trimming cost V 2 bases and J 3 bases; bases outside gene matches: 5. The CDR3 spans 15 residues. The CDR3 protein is CAISELTGGLYEQYF. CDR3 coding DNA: TGTGCCATCAGTGAGCTAACAGGGGGCCTCTACGAGCAGTACTTC.

The CDR3 DNA follows: TGTGCCAGTAGCCCTCGGGACAGAGATCAGCCCCAGCATTTT. As protein: CASSPRDRDQPQHF. The chain links TRBV19 to TRBJ1-5, with TRBD1 identical over 7 bases. The V segment lost 6 bases and the J segment 5 bases; nucleotides outside the gene matches: 7. This CDR3 spans 14 amino acids. Germline CDR1 is LNHDA and CDR2 is SQIVND (reference sequence). Looking up the rest from reference TRBV19 and TRBJ1-5 gives the full variable domain: DGGITQSPKYLFRKEGQNVTLSCEQNLNHDAMYWYRQDPGQGLRLIYYSQIVNDFQKGDIAEGYSVSREKKESFPLTVTSAQKNPTAFYLCASSPRDRDQPQHFGDGTRLSIL.

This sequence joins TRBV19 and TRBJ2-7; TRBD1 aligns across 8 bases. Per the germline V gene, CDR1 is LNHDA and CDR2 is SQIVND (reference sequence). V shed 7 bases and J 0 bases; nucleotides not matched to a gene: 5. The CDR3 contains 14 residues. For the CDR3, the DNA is TGTGCCAGTAACGACAGGGGCACCTCCTACGAGCAGTACTTC. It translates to CASNDRGTSYEQYF.

As DNA, the CDR3 is TGTGCCAGCAGCCAAGATATCGCCGAGGCAGGACACACAGATACGCAGTATTTT. Protein: CASSQDIAEAGHTDTQYF. The V gene is TRBV14, the J gene TRBJ2-3, with D tentatively TRBD1 (5 bases). Germline CDR1 reads SGHDN; CDR2 reads FVKESK. The CDR3 has 18 residues. V dropped 0 bases and J dropped 2 bases, with 18 bases sitting between them.

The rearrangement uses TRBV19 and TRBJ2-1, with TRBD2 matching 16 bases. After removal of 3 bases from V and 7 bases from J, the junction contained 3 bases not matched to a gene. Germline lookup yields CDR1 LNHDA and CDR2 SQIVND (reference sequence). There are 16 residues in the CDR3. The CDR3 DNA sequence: TGTGCCAGTAGTATGGGACTAGCGGGAGGGCTAAATGAGCAGTTCTTC. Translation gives CASSMGLAGGLNEQFF.

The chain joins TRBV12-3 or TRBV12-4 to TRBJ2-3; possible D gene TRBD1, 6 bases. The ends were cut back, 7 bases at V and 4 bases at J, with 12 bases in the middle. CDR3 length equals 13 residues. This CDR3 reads CASMDRNSDTQYF. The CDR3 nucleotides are TGTGCCAGCATGGACAGAAATTCAGATACGCAGTATTTT.

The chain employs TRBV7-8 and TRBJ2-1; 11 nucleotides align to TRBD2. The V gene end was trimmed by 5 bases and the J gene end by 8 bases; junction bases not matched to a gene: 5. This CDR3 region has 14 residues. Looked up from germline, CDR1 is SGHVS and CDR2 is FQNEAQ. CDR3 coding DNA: TGTGCCAGCAGCGCCGTAGCGGGAGGGGATGAGCAGTTCTTC. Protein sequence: CASSAVAGGDEQFF. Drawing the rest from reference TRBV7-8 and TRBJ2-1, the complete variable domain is GAGVSQSPRYKVAKRGQDVALRCDPISGHVSLFWYQQALGQGPEFLTYFQNEAQLDKSGLPSDRFFAERPEGSVSTLKIQRTQQEDSAVYLCASSAVAGGDEQFFGPGTRLTVL.

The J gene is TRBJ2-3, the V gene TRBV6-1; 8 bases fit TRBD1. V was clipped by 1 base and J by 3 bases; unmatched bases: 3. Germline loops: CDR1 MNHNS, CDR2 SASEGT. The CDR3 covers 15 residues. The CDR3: CASSEVTGGTDTQYF. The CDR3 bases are TGTGCCAGCAGTGAAGTTACAGGGGGGACAGATACGCAGTATTTT.

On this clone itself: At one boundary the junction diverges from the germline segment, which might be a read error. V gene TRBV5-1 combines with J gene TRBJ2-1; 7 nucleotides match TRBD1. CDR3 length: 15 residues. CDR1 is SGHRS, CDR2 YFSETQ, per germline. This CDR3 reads CAGSLTGSSYNEQFF. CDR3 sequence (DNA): TGCGCCGGCAGCTTGACAGGGAGCTCCTACAATGAGCAGTTCTTC.

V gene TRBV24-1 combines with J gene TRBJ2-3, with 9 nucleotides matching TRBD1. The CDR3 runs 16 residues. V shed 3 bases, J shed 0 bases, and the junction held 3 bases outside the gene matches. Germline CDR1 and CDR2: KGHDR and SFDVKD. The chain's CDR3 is CATSDQGTGSTDTQYF. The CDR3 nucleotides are TGTGCCACCAGTGATCAAGGGACAGGGAGCACAGATACGCAGTATTTT.

The CDR3 DNA reads as TGCAGCGTAGACCAGGGGAACTATGGCTACACCTTC. Its protein product is CSVDQGNYGYTF. This chain links TRBV29-1 with TRBJ1-2; TRBD1 is a possible D gene (6 bases). Germline V gene sequence: CDR1 SQVTM, CDR2 ANQGSEA. The germline V and J ends were trimmed by 6 bases and 2 bases, with 10 bases remaining between them. This CDR3 comprises 12 residues.

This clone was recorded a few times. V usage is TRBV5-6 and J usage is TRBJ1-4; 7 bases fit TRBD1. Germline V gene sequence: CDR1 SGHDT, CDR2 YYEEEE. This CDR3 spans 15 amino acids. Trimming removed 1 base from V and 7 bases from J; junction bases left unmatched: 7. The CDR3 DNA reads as TGTGCCAGCAGCTTGCGGACAGGAGATCGTGAAAAACTGTTTTTT. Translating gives CASSLRTGDREKLFF. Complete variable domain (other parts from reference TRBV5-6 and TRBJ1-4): DAGVTQSPTHLIKTRGQQVTLRCSPKSGHDTVSWYQQALGQGPQFIFQYYEEEERQRGNFPDRFSGHQFPNYSSELNVNALLLGDSALYLCASSLRTGDREKLFFGSGTQLSVL.

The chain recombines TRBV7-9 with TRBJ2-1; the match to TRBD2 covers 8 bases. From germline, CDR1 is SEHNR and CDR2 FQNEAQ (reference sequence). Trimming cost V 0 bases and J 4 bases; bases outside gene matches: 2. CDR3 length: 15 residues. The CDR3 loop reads CASSLALAGYNEQFF. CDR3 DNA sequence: TGTGCCAGCAGCTTAGCGTTAGCGGGATACAATGAGCAGTTCTTC.

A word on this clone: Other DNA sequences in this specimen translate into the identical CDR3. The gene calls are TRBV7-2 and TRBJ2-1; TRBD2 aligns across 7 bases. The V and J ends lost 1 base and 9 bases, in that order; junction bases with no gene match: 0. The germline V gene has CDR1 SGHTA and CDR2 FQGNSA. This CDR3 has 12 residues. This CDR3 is CASSLVAGEQFF. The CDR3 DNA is TGTGCCAGCAGCTTAGTAGCGGGTGAGCAGTTCTTC.

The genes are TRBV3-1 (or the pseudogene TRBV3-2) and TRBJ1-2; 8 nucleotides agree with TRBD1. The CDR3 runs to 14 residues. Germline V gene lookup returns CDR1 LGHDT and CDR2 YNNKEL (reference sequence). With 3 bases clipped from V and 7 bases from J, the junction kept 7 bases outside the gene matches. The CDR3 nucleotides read TGTGCCAGCAGCCACTCGACAGGGGCTACTGGCTACACCTTC. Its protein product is CASSHSTGATGYTF.

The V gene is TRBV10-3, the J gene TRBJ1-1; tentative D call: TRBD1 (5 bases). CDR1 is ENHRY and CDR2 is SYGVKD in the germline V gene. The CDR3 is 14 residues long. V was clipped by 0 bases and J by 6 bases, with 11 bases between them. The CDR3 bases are TGTGCCATCAGTGAGTCGGCGACAGTCCCTGAAGCTTTCTTT. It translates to CAISESATVPEAFF.

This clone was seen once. This chain's CDR3 is CASSETWALGNQPQHF. The CDR3 nucleotides are TGTGCCAGCAGTGAAACTTGGGCACTTGGCAATCAGCCCCAGCATTTT. J is TRBJ1-5 and V is TRBV6-1; unclear D gene. Trimming shortened V by 2 bases and J by 2 bases, and 13 bases separated the two germline ends. Germline CDR1 MNHNS, CDR2 SASEGT. The CDR3 extends over 16 amino acids.

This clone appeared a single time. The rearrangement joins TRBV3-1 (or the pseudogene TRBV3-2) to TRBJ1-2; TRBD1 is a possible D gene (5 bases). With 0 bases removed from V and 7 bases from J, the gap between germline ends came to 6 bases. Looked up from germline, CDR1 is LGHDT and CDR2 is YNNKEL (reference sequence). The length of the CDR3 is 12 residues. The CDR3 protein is CASSQDQGGYTF. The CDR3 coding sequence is TGTGCCAGCAGCCAAGATCAGGGTGGCTACACCTTC.